Listed below are T cell receptor beta chains from one sample, sequenced in a study of technical replicates of blood from a few donors. The repertoire was sequenced with immunoSEQ multiplex PCR; TCRdb's copy has only in-frame clones and lacks some. Found here are about 14,000 clones, 83% of them singletons; the top ten hold 12%. Sequenced: PBMCs. The receptors stem from a human donor in good health. CDR3s include the opening cysteine and the closing phenylalanine or tryptophan. The D gene is left open where the match is weak. The size of a clone is reported for some rows only, either as once, few or many, or as a class for expanded clones.

CDR3	DNA	length	V	J	D	size
CASSYSTGGLLYEQYF	TGTGCCAGCAGTTACTCCACGGGGGGTCTCTTGTACGAGCAGTACTTC	16	TRBV6-5	TRBJ2-7	TRBD2	-
CASSGGLAVPTDTQYF	TGTGCCAGCAGTGGCGGACTAGCGGTTCCCACAGATACGCAGTATTTT	16	TRBV6-1	TRBJ2-3	TRBD2	-
CASHGIVAGGTGELFF	-	16	TRBV12-2	TRBJ2-2	-	-
CASSRDRLASAFF	TGTGCCAGCAGCCGTGACAGACTCGCGTCTGCTTTCTTT	13	TRBV14	TRBJ1-1	-	few
CASSHGTSGRVEQFF	TGTGCCAGCAGCCATGGAACTAGCGGGAGAGTTGAGCAGTTCTTC	15	TRBV4-2	TRBJ2-1	TRBD2	-
CASRIQTSYGYTF	TGTGCCAGCAGGATACAGACATCCTATGGCTACACCTTC	13	TRBV28	TRBJ1-2	-	-
CASSEQVSSYEQYF	TGTGCCAGCAGCGAACAGGTTAGCTCCTACGAGCAGTACTTC	14	TRBV9	TRBJ2-7	-	-
CASSLVGGSSYNEQFF	TGTGCCAGCAGCTTAGTGGGCGGGAGCTCCTACAATGAGCAGTTCTTC	16	TRBV7-2	TRBJ2-1	TRBD2	-
CASQGPINQPQHF	TGTGCCAGTCAGGGGCCGATAAATCAGCCCCAGCATTTT	13	TRBV2	TRBJ1-5	-	-
CASSRLRWGTGGYEQYF	TGTGCCAGCAGCCGTCTCCGCTGGGGGACGGGAGGCTACGAGCAGTACTTC	17	TRBV21-1	TRBJ2-7	-	-
CASSYSDKDTEAFF	TGTGCCAGCAGTTACTCGGACAAGGACACTGAAGCTTTCTTT	14	TRBV6-5	TRBJ1-1	-	-
CASSFSSYEQYF	TGTGCCAGCAGCTTCAGCTCCTACGAGCAGTACTTC	12	TRBV7-2	TRBJ2-7	-	-
CASSPGQGGVTEAFF	TGTGCCAGCAGTCCCGGACAGGGGGGGGTCACTGAAGCTTTCTTT	15	TRBV27	TRBJ1-1	TRBD1	few
CASVGGREESYNEQFF	TGCGCCAGCGTGGGAGGGCGGGAGGAATCCTACAATGAGCAGTTCTTC	16	TRBV10-2	TRBJ2-1	TRBD2	-
CASSPGLASYNEQFF	TGTGCCAGCTCCCCGGGGCTAGCGTCCTACAATGAGCAGTTCTTC	15	TRBV7-2	TRBJ2-1	-	-
CASSIETGGGYEQYF	TGTGCCAGTAGTATAGAGACAGGGGGCGGCTACGAGCAGTACTTC	15	TRBV19	TRBJ2-7	TRBD1	-
CASSYVGEANYGYTF	TGTGCCAGCAGTTACGTAGGTGAGGCTAACTATGGCTACACCTTC	15	TRBV6-5	TRBJ1-2	-	-
CASSGGGLNQPQHF	TGTGCCAGCAGCGGGGGGGGGCTTAATCAGCCCCAGCATTTT	14	TRBV5-4	TRBJ1-5	-	-
CASSGTTNTIYF	TGTGCCAGCAGCGGTACTACAAACACCATATATTTT	12	TRBV28	TRBJ1-3	-	-
CASSWAGHPDTQYF	TGTGCCAGCAGCTGGGCAGGCCACCCAGATACGCAGTATTTT	14	TRBV5-6	TRBJ2-3	-	-
CASSEGLAATDTQYF	TGTGCCAGTAGTGAGGGACTAGCGGCCACAGATACGCAGTATTTT	15	TRBV19	TRBJ2-3	TRBD2	-
CASSRRGTDNEQFF	TGTGCCAGCAGTCGGCGCGGGACAGACAATGAGCAGTTCTTC	14	TRBV6-6	TRBJ2-1	-	-
CASSYSAGSGANVLTF	TGTGCCAGCAGTTACTCGGCGGGGTCTGGGGCCAACGTCCTGACTTTC	16	TRBV6-5	TRBJ2-6	-	-
CSVDVGQGQGETQYF	TGCAGCGTGGACGTGGGCCAAGGGCAGGGTGAGACCCAGTACTTC	15	TRBV29-1	TRBJ2-5	-	-
CASSTGTSSYNEQFF	TGTGCCAGCAGTACCGGGACTAGCTCCTACAATGAGCAGTTCTTC	15	TRBV6-6	TRBJ2-1	TRBD2	-